This TCR beta chain was identified during a study of CD8+ T cells in alopecia areata. Germline CDR1 MNHEY, CDR2 SMNVEV (reference sequence). The CDR3 loop spans 13 amino acids. V lost 5 bases and J 1 base, leaving 8 bases between the germline ends. Investigators isolated RNA and reverse transcribed it into cDNA to act as the sequencing template. Only in-frame clones appear in the TCRdb table, and some are missing; sequencing was by immunoSEQ multiplex PCR. Of 79,000 or so clones detected, roughly 66% appear once; the ten largest clones hold 20% to 30%. The treatment: oral pan-JAK inhibitor, 5-10 mg twice daily.

This sequence joins TRBV27 and TRBJ1-1; maybe TRBD1 (5 bases). Sample: CD8+ T cells sorted from blood, taken at week 24, from a patient treated with tofacitinib. This TCR came from a human donor with alopecia areata. CDR3 sequence reads: CASSPGQNTEAFF. The CDR3 bases are TGTGCCAGCAGTCCAGGACAGAACACTGAAGCTTTCTTT.